Listed here are 18 T cell receptor beta chains from one sample, sequenced in a study of T cell repertoires in cytomegalovirus infection. Their cognate antigens are unknown. TCRdb itself ran the reads through MiXCR, one entry per CDR3 protein. The top ten clones hold about 18% of a sample with about 700,000 distinct CDR3 sequences, around 35% of them seen once. The starting material was cultured PBMCs, obtained from culture after CMV antigen stimulation. These receptors all stem from a human donor in good health (CMV status not recorded). Some clones in this sample may be carry-over from other donors' samples.

The rearrangement joins TRBV7-9 to TRBJ1-1; D unresolved. CDR1 and CDR2 from the germline V gene are SEHNR and FQNEAQ (reference sequence). Trimming removed 8 bases from V and 5 bases from J, with 12 bases in between. CDR3 length equals 12 residues. The chain's CDR3 is CASRPVGTEAFF. The CDR3 DNA follows: TGTGCCAGCCGTCCGGTTGGTACTGAAGCTTTCTTT. Supplemented by reference TRBV7-9 and TRBJ1-1, the full variable domain reads DTGVSQNPRHKITKRGQNVTFRCDPISEHNRLYWYRQTLGQGPEFLTYFQNEAQLEKSRLLSDRFSAERPKGSFSTLEIQRTEQGDSAMYLCASRPVGTEAFFGQGTRLTVV.

This clonotype was seen just once. The CDR3 sequence: CAIRGGTYNEQFF. The CDR3 DNA reads TGTGCCATCAGGGGGGGGACCTACAATGAGCAGTTCTTC. The gene calls are TRBV10-3 and TRBJ2-1; 7 nucleotides line up with TRBD2. Germline V gene data show CDR1 as ENHRY and CDR2 as SYGVKD. The CDR3 length is 13 residues. V gave up 6 bases and J gave up 2 bases; unmatched junction bases: 1.

The sample holds many counts of this clonotype. This chain uses TRBV7-2 with TRBJ2-2; no firm D call. V lost 7 bases and J 7 bases, leaving 13 bases between the germline ends. The V gene's germline CDR1 is SGHTA and CDR2 FQGNSA. This CDR3 has 13 amino acids. In DNA, the CDR3 is TGTGCCAGCACCGATACCAGGTTCGGGGAGCTGTTTTTT. This gives the protein CASTDTRFGELFF.

This clonotype was recorded once. The chain combines TRBV10-1 with TRBJ2-3; 7 bases line up with TRBD2. The length of the CDR3 is 15 residues. V shed 0 bases and J 3 bases; nucleotides not matched to a gene: 3. CDR1 and CDR2 from the germline V gene are WNHNN and SYGVQD (reference sequence). In nucleotides, the CDR3 is TGCGCCAGCAGTGAGTCGGGTAGCGGGACAGATACGCAGTATTTT. This codes for CASSESGSGTDTQYF.

This chain links TRBV24-1 with TRBJ2-1; D gene uncertain. The length of the CDR3 is 11 residues. V lost 7 bases, J lost 8 bases, and 8 bases lay in between. Germline CDR1 is KGHDR and CDR2 is SFDVKD. The CDR3 region has the DNA TGTGCCACCAGCCCTAGAGATGAGCAGTTCTTC. Its protein is CATSPRDEQFF.

This clonotype came up many times. V is TRBV7-8 and J is TRBJ1-4; tentatively, D is TRBD1 (5 bases). The CDR3 length is 15 residues. Trimming left V 3 bases short and J 7 bases short, with 15 bases between. Germline CDR1 and CDR2: SGHVS and FQNEAQ. The CDR3 sequence: CASSLRRGTTEKLFF. The CDR3 DNA follows: TGTGCCAGCAGCTTGCGCCGTGGGACGACTGAAAAACTGTTTTTT.

This chain uses TRBV7-2 with TRBJ2-7; 8 nucleotides agree with TRBD1. Germline CDR1 is SGHTA and CDR2 is FQGNSA. Unmatched junction bases numbered 15, after V lost 3 bases and J lost 2 bases. This CDR3 is built from 18 residues. The CDR3 coding sequence is TGTGCCAGCAGCTTCAGTCTTGGGACAGGAATCAGCGCCTACGAGCAGTACTTC. Protein product: CASSFSLGTGISAYEQYF.

The chain carries TRBV6-2 or TRBV6-3 and TRBJ2-6; D may be TRBD2 (6 bases). Trimming pared 5 bases from V and 0 bases from J, leaving 14 bases between. The CDR3 sequence is 17 residues long. The V gene's germline CDR1 is MNHEY and CDR2 SVGEGT. The DNA for the CDR3 is TGTGCCAGCAGTGCCCCGGGACTGAACTCTGGGGCCAACGTCCTGACTTTC. Its protein product is CASSAPGLNSGANVLTF.

The chain recombines TRBV27 with TRBJ1-6; TRBD1 might be the D (6 bases). This CDR3 is built from 15 residues. Germline assignment: CDR1 MNHEY and CDR2 SMNVEV (reference sequence). V gave up 6 bases and J gave up 0 bases, with 9 bases separating them. CDR3: CASRGDNSYNSPLHF. The CDR3 nucleotides are TGTGCCAGCAGGGGGGACAACTCCTATAATTCACCCCTCCACTTT.

This chain connects TRBV6-5 to TRBJ2-2; D remains unclear. The germline gives CDR1 MNHEY, CDR2 SVGAGI. This CDR3 is 15 amino acids long. V lost 4 bases and J lost 1, with 10 bases in between. CDR3 DNA: TGTGCCAGCAGTTTGAGACCTAGGAACACCGGGGAGCTGTTTTTT. Encoded protein: CASSLRPRNTGELFF.

The chain employs TRBV11-2 and TRBJ2-7; 9 bases agree with TRBD2. V shed 0 bases, J shed 5 bases, and the junction held 8 bases outside the gene matches. The CDR3 consists of 16 residues. Germline CDR1 SGHAT, CDR2 FQNNGV. The CDR3 DNA sequence: TGTGCCAGCAGCTTAGATCTGGCGGGGGGGCGTAACGAGCAGTACTTC. It translates to CASSLDLAGGRNEQYF.

The chain employs TRBV12-3 or TRBV12-4 and TRBJ2-1; no clear D gene. The CDR3 contains 14 residues. V was clipped by 6 bases and J by 9 bases, with 18 bases between them. The CDR3 loop is CASRLSPRFGEQFF. The DNA of the CDR3 is TGTGCCAGCAGATTATCTCCTAGGTTTGGTGAGCAGTTCTTC.

This clonotype has a handful of counts. The rearrangement joins TRBV18 to TRBJ1-3; D is possibly TRBD1 (5 bases). Germline CDR1 is KGHSH and CDR2 is LQKENI. This CDR3 has 15 amino acids. V lost 2 bases and J lost 0, with 8 bases in between. The CDR3 DNA follows: TGTGCCAGCTCACCAGGGACCGACTCTGGAAACACCATATATTTT. Residues: CASSPGTDSGNTIYF.

This clonotype was found a few times. The rearrangement uses TRBV6-6 and TRBJ2-2; no definite D call. Trimming removed 5 bases from V and 3 bases from J, with 7 bases in between. In germline, CDR1 is MNHNY, CDR2 SVGAGI (reference sequence). The CDR3 runs 13 residues. CDR3 protein: CASSLIYTGELFF. DNA for the CDR3: TGTGCCAGCAGTCTAATTTACACCGGGGAGCTGTTTTTT.

This clonotype was observed at least ten times. V is TRBV7-8 and J is TRBJ2-7, with TRBD2 identical over 13 bases. This CDR3 contains 14 residues. J was trimmed by 6 bases and V by 1 base; bases with no gene match: 0. Per the germline V gene, CDR1 is SGHVS and CDR2 is FQNEAQ. The DNA of the CDR3 is TGTGCCAGCAGCTTAGGGACTAGCGGGAGCGAGCAGTACTTC. Translating it yields CASSLGTSGSEQYF. The entire variable domain, with the rest obtained from reference TRBV7-8 and TRBJ2-7, is as follows: GAGVSQSPRYKVAKRGQDVALRCDPISGHVSLFWYQQALGQGPEFLTYFQNEAQLDKSGLPSDRFFAERPEGSVSTLKIQRTQQEDSAVYLCASSLGTSGSEQYFGPGTRLTVT.

This clonotype was seen more than once but under ten times. The V call is TRBV6-5, the J call TRBJ2-5, with D possibly matching TRBD1 (6 bases). V was shortened by 0 bases and J by 5 bases, with 7 bases between the two germline ends. Looked up from germline, CDR1 is MNHEY and CDR2 is SVGAGI. This CDR3 has 13 amino acids. CDR3 in amino acids: CASSYSRGETQYF. In nucleotides, the CDR3 is TGTGCCAGCAGTTACTCGAGGGGGGAGACCCAGTACTTC.

This clonotype was found a few times. J is TRBJ2-3 and V is TRBV12-3 or TRBV12-4; the D gene could be TRBD1 or TRBD2 (5 bases each). CDR3 size: 14 residues. Trimming took 7 bases from V and 1 from J, leaving 12 bases between them. The CDR3 sequence: CASTWDRRTDTQYF. The CDR3 DNA reads as TGTGCCAGCACCTGGGACCGCCGCACAGATACGCAGTATTTT.

The V gene is TRBV7-9, the J gene TRBJ1-2; D is ambiguous. The V end lost 4 bases, the J end lost 6 bases, and 12 bases lay between the germline ends. The V gene's germline CDR1 is SEHNR and CDR2 FQNEAQ (reference sequence). This CDR3 is built from 13 residues. In nucleotides, the CDR3 is TGTGCCAGCAGCTCCTACACTCGAAATGGCTACACCTTC. It is translated as CASSSYTRNGYTF.